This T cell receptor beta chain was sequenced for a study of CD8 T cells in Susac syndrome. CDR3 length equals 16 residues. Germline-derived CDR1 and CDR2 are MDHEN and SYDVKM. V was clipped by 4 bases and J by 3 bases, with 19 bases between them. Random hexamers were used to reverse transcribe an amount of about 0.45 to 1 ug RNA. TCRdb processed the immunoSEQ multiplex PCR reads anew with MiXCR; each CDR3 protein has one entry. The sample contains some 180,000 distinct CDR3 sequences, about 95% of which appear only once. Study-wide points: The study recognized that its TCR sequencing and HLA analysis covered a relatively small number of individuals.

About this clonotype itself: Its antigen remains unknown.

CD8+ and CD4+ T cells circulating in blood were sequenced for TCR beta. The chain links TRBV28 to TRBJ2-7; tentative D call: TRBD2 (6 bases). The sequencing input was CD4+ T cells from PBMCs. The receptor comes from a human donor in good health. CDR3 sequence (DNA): TGTGCCAGCAGTTCCCTCCGTGGGGCTAGCGACTACGAGCAGTACTTC. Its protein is CASSSLRGASDYEQYF.